Shown below are 30 T cell receptor beta chains from a single sample sequenced in a study of control samples from healthy donors and cancer patients. The table came from immunoSEQ multiplex PCR; TCRdb's copy has only in-frame clones and leaves some out. The sample carries about 220,000 clones, around 94% recorded once. Sequencing was carried out using blood. These receptors were taken from a man over 45 in good health.

The rearrangement uses TRBV5-1 and TRBJ1-1; TRBD1 matches at 7 bases. CDR1 and CDR2 (germline): SGHRS, YFSETQ. The V segment lost 4 bases and the J segment 4 bases; nucleotides outside the gene matches: 7. The CDR3 sequence is 14 residues long. CDR3 coding DNA: TGCGCCAGCAGCAGGGAACAGGGGATCACTGAAGCTTTCTTT. Translated: CASSREQGITEAFF.

This rearrangement joins TRBV25-1 to TRBJ1-2; 8 nucleotides align to TRBD1. Losses at the gene ends were 4 bases for V and 5 bases for J; bases not matched to a gene: 6. Germline V gene lookup returns CDR1 MGHDK and CDR2 SYGVNS. The CDR3 totals 14 residues. CDR3 amino acids: CASSATGVWYGYTF. CDR3 nucleotides: TGTGCCAGCAGTGCGACAGGGGTCTGGTATGGCTACACCTTC.

The V call is TRBV5-4, the J call TRBJ2-7; D gene uncertain. CDR1 and CDR2 from the germline V gene are SGHNT and YYREEE (reference sequence). The length of the CDR3 is 13 residues. The V gene lost 0 bases and the J gene lost 3 bases, with 7 bases spanning the gap. CDR3 region: CASSLAGYYEQYF. In DNA, the CDR3 is TGTGCCAGCAGCTTGGCGGGCTACTACGAGCAGTACTTC. Full variable domain (outside the CDR3, taken from reference TRBV5-4 and TRBJ2-7): ETGVTQSPTHLIKTRGQQVTLRCSSQSGHNTVSWYQQALGQGPQFIFQYYREEENGRGNFPPRFSGLQFPNYSSELNVNALELDDSALYLCASSLAGYYEQYFGPGTRLTVT.

The chain links TRBV7-2 to TRBJ2-2; TRBD1 might be the D (5 bases). The germline V gene encodes CDR1 SGHTA and CDR2 FQGNSA. This CDR3 is built from 14 residues. With 2 bases removed from V and 4 bases from J, the gap between germline ends came to 8 bases. Written as DNA, the CDR3 is TGTGCCAGCAGCTTATTGACAGCCACCGGGGAGCTGTTTTTT. Translation gives CASSLLTATGELFF.

The chain combines TRBV6-4 with TRBJ1-6; 8 nucleotides agree with TRBD1. The germline V gene encodes CDR1 MRHNA and CDR2 SNTAGT. V lost 8 bases to trimming and J lost 7 bases; unmatched junction nucleotides: 7. The CDR3 runs 14 residues. CDR3: CASAPQGANSPLHF. The CDR3 region has the DNA TGTGCCAGCGCGCCTCAGGGGGCCAATTCACCCCTCCACTTT.

The J gene is TRBJ1-1, the V gene TRBV2; 7 bases fit TRBD1. Germline CDR1 reads SNHLY; CDR2 reads FYNNEI. V was pared by 6 bases and J by 1 base, with 2 bases of the junction left unmatched. The CDR3 loop spans 13 amino acids. The CDR3 coding sequence is TGTGCCAGCAGCGGACAGGCGAACACTGAAGCTTTCTTT. Translating it yields CASSGQANTEAFF.

The CDR3 loop is CATSTRTGPGEKLFF. The CDR3 DNA sequence: TGTGCCACCAGCACCCGGACAGGTCCGGGGGAAAAACTGTTTTTT. V and J are TRBV15 and TRBJ1-4, with 7 nucleotides matching TRBD1. Germline V gives CDR1 LNHNV, CDR2 YYDKDF (reference sequence). The CDR3 spans 15 residues. J gave up 8 bases and V 4 bases, and 10 bases lay outside the gene matches.

The rearrangement uses TRBV10-1 and TRBJ2-3; no clear D. The germline V and J ends were trimmed by 6 bases and 0 bases, with 13 bases remaining between them. The CDR3 loop spans 15 amino acids. CDR1 is WNHNN and CDR2 is SYGVQD in the germline V gene (reference sequence). CDR3 nucleotide sequence: TGCGCCAGCAGCACCGAGGACCCTAGCACAGATACGCAGTATTTT. Its translation is CASSTEDPSTDTQYF.

J is TRBJ1-1 and V is TRBV2; D gene ambiguous. From germline, CDR1 is SNHLY and CDR2 FYNNEI. V lost 6 bases and J 3 bases, leaving 20 bases between the germline ends. The CDR3 consists of 16 residues. In nucleotides, the CDR3 is TGTGCCAGCAGCGCTTCTCGGATCGGGCGGGACACTGAAGCTTTCTTT. Protein sequence: CASSASRIGRDTEAFF.

The chain employs TRBV9 and TRBJ1-2, with D possibly TRBD1 on 5 matching bases. This CDR3 is built from 14 residues. V was pared by 4 bases and J by 2 bases, with 12 bases between. Germline CDR1 and CDR2: SGDLS and YYNGEE. The CDR3 DNA follows: TGTGCCAGCAGCCCGCTCGGGGCAAACTATGGCTACACCTTC. Encoded protein: CASSPLGANYGYTF.

CDR3 DNA sequence: TGTGCCAGCAGTTCGGAGGGGGAGAACACCGGGGAGCTGTTTTTT. Translating it yields CASSSEGENTGELFF. This chain connects TRBV28 to TRBJ2-2; D could derive from TRBD1 or TRBD2 (6 bases each). The CDR3 has 15 residues. Trimming removed 4 bases from V and 1 base from J, with 10 bases in between. CDR1 and CDR2 (germline): MDHEN, SYDVKM.

The chain links TRBV2 to TRBJ2-2; 9 nucleotides line up with TRBD1. CDR3 length: 15 residues. Germline V CDR1 and CDR2: SNHLY, FYNNEI. With V trimmed by 4 bases and J by 3 bases, 3 bases remained unmatched. The CDR3 nucleotides are TGTGCCAGCAGTGGACAGGGGGTAGACACCGGGGAGCTGTTTTTT. It yields the protein CASSGQGVDTGELFF.

The chain carries TRBV30 and TRBJ1-4; D unresolved. Trimming took off 2 bases at V and 0 bases at J, with 7 bases between the two ends. The CDR3 is 14 amino acids. Germline CDR1 and CDR2: GTSNPN and SVGIG (reference sequence). CDR3 amino acids: CAWSPSTTNEKLFF. The CDR3 DNA sequence: TGTGCCTGGAGTCCTAGTACAACTAATGAAAAACTGTTTTTT.

V usage is TRBV6-5 and J usage is TRBJ1-5; the D gene is possibly TRBD1 (6 bases). V was shortened by 6 bases and J by 1 base, with 13 bases between the two germline ends. The CDR3 length is 15 residues. CDR1 and CDR2 from the germline V gene are MNHEY and SVGAGI. The CDR3 DNA is TGTGCCAGCAGCGAGGGGGTTGTCAGCAATCAGCCCCAGCATTTT. This encodes CASSEGVVSNQPQHF.

The chain links TRBV9 to TRBJ1-6, with 8 nucleotides matching TRBD1. The CDR3 is 15 residues long. Germline CDR1 and CDR2: SGDLS and YYNGEE. V was clipped by 0 bases and J by 8 bases; unmatched bases: 4. The CDR3: CASSVGSGGDSPLHF. The DNA for the CDR3 is TGTGCCAGCAGCGTAGGTTCAGGGGGCGATTCACCCCTCCACTTT.

The chain combines TRBV11-3 with TRBJ2-5, with D maybe TRBD2 (5 bases). In germline, CDR1 is SGHNT, CDR2 YENEEA. This CDR3 comprises 15 residues. Trimming cost V 6 bases and J 4 bases, with 18 bases left between them. In nucleotides, the CDR3 is TGTGCCAGCAGTAAAGATGGCGGGTGGGGAGAGACCCAGTACTTC. Protein sequence: CASSKDGGWGETQYF. The variable domain in full, completed from reference TRBV11-3 and TRBJ2-5, reads EAGVVQSPRYKIIEKKQPVAFWCNPISGHNTLYWYLQNLGQGPELLIRYENEEAVDDSQLPKDRFSAERLKGVDSTLKIQPAELGDSAVYLCASSKDGGWGETQYFGPGTRLLVL.

The chain employs TRBV10-2 and TRBJ2-2; D gene ambiguous. Between the trimmed V and J ends, which lost 4 bases and 0 bases, there was a span of 9 bases. The CDR3 totals 15 residues. CDR1 WSHSY and CDR2 SAAADI come from the germline V gene. CDR3 nucleotide sequence: TGCGCCAGCAGTGGCCCGGACGCGAACACCGGGGAGCTGTTTTTT. Translating it yields CASSGPDANTGELFF.

This chain uses TRBV7-2 with TRBJ2-7; possibly TRBD1 for D (6 bases). The CDR3 is 14 amino acids. Trimming removed 7 bases at V and 2 bases at J, with 15 bases between. Germline CDR1 is SGHTA and CDR2 is FQGNSA. The CDR3 region has the DNA TGTGCCAGCAACTCAGGGGTGAGGGCCTACGAGCAGTACTTC. It translates to CASNSGVRAYEQYF.

The genes are TRBV6-5 and TRBJ2-5, with TRBD2 matching 9 bases. Germline V CDR1 and CDR2: MNHEY, SVGAGI. This CDR3 contains 13 residues. CDR3 sequence (DNA): TGTGCTTGCCTAGCGGGGAACCAAGAGACCCAGTACTTC. This encodes CACLAGNQETQYF.

The chain couples TRBV13 to TRBJ1-5, with 9 positions matching TRBD1. CDR3 length: 18 amino acids. V was clipped by 2 bases and J by 5 bases; unmatched bases: 13. Germline V gives CDR1 PRHDT, CDR2 FYEKMQ (reference sequence). The CDR3 sequence: CASSLSMARDRDDQPQHF. The CDR3 bases are TGTGCCAGCAGCTTAAGTATGGCCCGGGACAGGGACGATCAGCCCCAGCATTTT.

The chain employs TRBV3-1 (or the pseudogene TRBV3-2) and TRBJ1-5, with 10 nucleotides matching TRBD1. The V gene's germline CDR1 is LGHDT and CDR2 YNNKEL (reference sequence). The CDR3 runs to 14 residues. Trimming at V came to 4 bases and at J to 7 bases, leaving 4 bases not matched to a gene. The CDR3 loop reads CASSLGTGEQPQHF. Written as DNA, the CDR3 is TGTGCCAGCAGCCTAGGGACAGGGGAACAGCCCCAGCATTTT.

The CDR3 is CASSRGWGASNQPQHF. As DNA, the CDR3 is TGTGCCAGCAGCAGGGGGTGGGGAGCGAGCAATCAGCCCCAGCATTTT. The chain links TRBV9 to TRBJ1-5, with D perhaps matching TRBD1 (6 bases). CDR1 is SGDLS and CDR2 is YYNGEE in the germline V gene. V was shortened by 4 bases and J by 1 base, with 15 bases between the two germline ends. The CDR3 length is 16 residues.

V is TRBV29-1 and J is TRBJ1-5, with D maybe TRBD1 (5 bases). Germline CDR1 reads SQVTM; CDR2 reads ANQGSEA. Between the trimmed V and J ends, which lost 3 bases and 7 bases, there was a span of 19 bases. The CDR3 covers 15 residues. The CDR3 is CSVDFPGGRMQPQHF. Written as DNA, the CDR3 is TGCAGCGTTGATTTTCCCGGGGGAAGAATGCAGCCCCAGCATTTT. The full variable domain, rest sourced from reference TRBV29-1 and TRBJ1-5, is SAVISQKPSRDICQRGTSLTIQCQVDSQVTMMFWYRQQPGQSLTLIATANQGSEATYESGFVIDKFPISRPNLTFSTLTVSNMSPEDSSIYLCSVDFPGGRMQPQHFGDGTRLSIL.

This clone was picked up one time. The genes are TRBV28 and TRBJ1-2, with 7 bases identical to TRBD1. The CDR3 length is 14 residues. Germline CDR1 reads MDHEN; CDR2 reads SYDVKM. J gave up 8 bases and V 4 bases, and 10 bases lay outside the gene matches. The CDR3 sequence is CASSSVTGERGYTF. The CDR3 DNA sequence: TGTGCCAGCAGTTCCGTAACAGGGGAAAGGGGCTACACCTTC.

This clone was recorded once. V is TRBV28 and J is TRBJ1-5, with 7 bases aligning to TRBD1. Per germline, CDR1 MDHEN and CDR2 SYDVKM. With 3 bases clipped from V and 6 bases from J, the junction kept 8 bases outside the gene matches. The CDR3 consists of 15 residues. CDR3: CASSFSQGGGQPQHF. The CDR3 DNA is TGTGCCAGCAGTTTCAGCCAGGGGGGAGGTCAGCCCCAGCATTTT.

To note about this clone: Within the sample, other DNA sequences also encode this same CDR3. The chain combines TRBV6-5 with TRBJ1-5; D call uncertain. The length of the CDR3 is 14 residues. Trimming took 8 bases from V and 0 from J, leaving 11 bases between them. Germline V gene lookup returns CDR1 MNHEY and CDR2 SVGAGI. The DNA for the CDR3 is TGTGCCAGCTCTTTTCGGGATAGCAATCAGCCCCAGCATTTT. Translated: CASSFRDSNQPQHF.

This clone was seen more than once but under ten times. The chain uses TRBV5-1 and TRBJ1-6; TRBD1 might be the D (6 bases). V shed 6 bases and J shed 6 bases, with 16 bases lying between them. Germline V gene sequence: CDR1 SGHRS, CDR2 YFSETQ. This CDR3 has 15 residues. As DNA, the CDR3 is TGCGCCAGCAAAGTGTGGCAGGACAGTAATTCACCCCTCCACTTT. This encodes CASKVWQDSNSPLHF.

This clone was recorded only once. The genes are TRBV10-3 and TRBJ2-1; D is perhaps TRBD2 (7 bases). Trimming pared 4 bases from V and 0 bases from J, leaving 16 bases between. This CDR3 is 17 amino acids long. Germline CDR1 ENHRY, CDR2 SYGVKD. The CDR3 DNA reads TGTGCCATCAGTGGAGGGGGGGGCCAGAGCTCCTACAATGAGCAGTTCTTC. It codes for CAISGGGGQSSYNEQFF.

The chain couples TRBV4-1 to TRBJ1-1; D remains ambiguous. CDR3 size: 14 residues. Trimming took off 5 bases at V and 2 bases at J, with 12 bases between the two ends. In germline, CDR1 is MGHRA, CDR2 YSYEKL. The CDR3 bases are TGCGCCAGCAGCTTACGACGGGCTAACACTGAAGCTTTCTTT. This gives the protein CASSLRRANTEAFF.

About this clone itself: The sample contains more than one DNA sequence encoding this CDR3. This chain joins TRBV27 and TRBJ2-3; 8 nucleotides match TRBD1. Germline loops: CDR1 MNHEY, CDR2 SMNVEV (reference sequence). The CDR3 spans 15 residues. J was trimmed by 1 base and V by 3 bases; bases with no gene match: 3. Here the CDR3 reads CASSFRGQGTDTQYF. The CDR3 DNA follows: TGTGCCAGCAGTTTCAGGGGACAGGGCACAGATACGCAGTATTTT.